This T cell receptor beta chain was sequenced during a study of blood T cell repertoires in COVID-19. About the study: Sites across the United States, Italy and Spain contributed samples from acute and convalescent COVID-19. T cells, B-cell-depleted T cells, or PBMCs supplied cDNA or gDNA.

CDR1 and CDR2 from the germline V gene are SGDLS and YYNGEE. The CDR3 length is 14 residues. The germline V and J ends were trimmed by 0 bases and 5 bases, with 12 bases remaining between them. Source study methods: It was from reference gene primer amplification that nucleated cell counts were estimated. Only in-frame clones appear in the TCRdb table, and some are missing; sequencing was by immunoSEQ multiplex PCR. The V and J calls and clone size were taken over from that table, and D and trimming were inferred from the DNA. The sample includes around 300,000 clones, roughly 90% of them seen just once.

The chain carries TRBV9 and TRBJ2-7; the D is unclear. Sequenced material: peripheral blood. This receptor was obtained from a middle-aged woman who had recovered from COVID-19. CDR3 coding DNA: TGTGCCAGCAGCGTAGGGCCAGGTCCTAACGAGCAGTACTTC. Translated: CASSVGPGPNEQYF.